Following are 2 T cell receptor beta chains from one sample sequenced in a study of blood T cell repertoires in COVID-19. Using immunoSEQ multiplex PCR, the repertoire was profiled, and TCRdb retains in-frame clones only, with some absent. The table lists approximately 240,000 clones, approximately 86% of them singletons. The sequenced sample was peripheral blood. These receptors were obtained from an older woman with active or convalescent COVID-19.

The chain couples TRBV14 to TRBJ2-1; D unclear. V was shortened by 0 bases and J by 15 bases, with 18 bases between the two germline ends. The CDR3 has 14 amino acids. Germline assignment: CDR1 SGHDN and CDR2 FVKESK. The CDR3 reads CASSQEPSGLGLFF. The CDR3 region has the DNA TGTGCCAGCAGCCAAGAGCCTTCGGGTTTGGGTCTGTTCTTC.

The CDR3 nucleotides are TGTGCCAGCAGCTTCGCTAACTGGACAGGGGGGAAAGATGAAGCTTTCTTT. This encodes CASSFANWTGGKDEAFF. This rearrangement joins TRBV11-3 to TRBJ1-1, with 10 bases matching TRBD1. CDR3 length: 17 amino acids. With V trimmed by 3 bases and J by 7 bases, 14 bases remained unmatched. Germline V gene data show CDR1 as SGHNT and CDR2 as YENEEA.